Each of the 29 T cell receptor beta chains below was sequenced from the same sample in a study of shared clonotypes between healthy human individuals (dated by TCRdb to 2019 to 2021). The library relied on the immunoSEQ multiplex PCR assay. TCRdb provides this immuneACCESS table in a form limited to in-frame rearrangements. Some clones are lacking; in checked studies, under half of them reflect an unresolved V gene, and why the rest are absent is not known. Within this sample are some 1.5 million clones, with approximately 97% of them counted one time only. The ten largest account for 1% to 1.5% of the sample. The sequencing input was naive CD4+ T cells sorted from blood. Read against the paper, the sample's cell subset or site label means: CD45RA+ positively selected. These TCRs come from a man aged 30 to 45 in good health.

This chain uses TRBV19 with TRBJ2-7; TRBD2 matches at 13 bases. The germline V gene has CDR1 LNHDA and CDR2 SQIVND (reference sequence). The CDR3 spans 16 residues. J was trimmed by 5 bases and V by 2 bases; bases with no gene match: 6. DNA for the CDR3: TGTGCCAGTAGTATAAGGGTTGGGACTAGCGGGAACGAGCAGTACTTC. Translation gives CASSIRVGTSGNEQYF.

CDR3 protein: CASSYAHLDTQYF. Written as DNA, the CDR3 is TGTGCCAGCAGCTACGCTCACCTAGATACGCAGTATTTT. V is TRBV11-2 and J is TRBJ2-3; D gene unclear. V was trimmed by 4 bases and J by 5 bases, leaving 10 bases between them. The CDR3 length is 13 residues. Looked up from germline, CDR1 is SGHAT and CDR2 is FQNNGV.

This sequence joins TRBV5-6 and TRBJ1-2; 8 bases line up with TRBD1. The CDR3 length is 15 residues. Trimming removed 3 bases from V and 7 bases from J; junction bases left unmatched: 11. From germline, CDR1 is SGHDT and CDR2 YYEEEE. DNA for the CDR3: TGTGCCAGCAGCTCGACCCCAGGGGGCGCGGGTGGCTACACCTTC. Amino acid sequence: CASSSTPGGAGGYTF.

The chain employs TRBV25-1 and TRBJ2-5; D is undetermined. Germline CDR1 is MGHDK and CDR2 is SYGVNS. The germline V and J ends were trimmed by 5 bases and 5 bases, with 6 bases remaining between them. The CDR3 loop spans 11 amino acids. In DNA form, the CDR3 reads TGTGCCAGCAGTTATCAGGAGACCCAGTACTTC. Translated, it gives CASSYQETQYF.

This clone appeared a single time. The gene calls are TRBV5-1 and TRBJ2-5, with 7 bases matching TRBD1. Germline V gene lookup returns CDR1 SGHRS and CDR2 YFSETQ. The V and J ends lost 6 bases and 2 bases, in that order; junction bases with no gene match: 10. This CDR3 region has 15 residues. The CDR3 DNA reads as TGCGCCAGCACCAGACAGGGAACACCTCAAGAGACCCAGTACTTC. Translated: CASTRQGTPQETQYF.

Points on this clone: Within the sample, other DNA sequences also encode this same CDR3. V and J are TRBV10-1 and TRBJ2-3; 7 positions match TRBD2. CDR1 and CDR2 from the germline V gene are WNHNN and SYGVQD (reference sequence). The CDR3 totals 12 residues. J lost 5 bases, V lost 8 bases, and 4 bases had no gene match. The DNA of the CDR3 is TGCGCCAGCTCCGGCGGGGGAGATACGCAGTATTTT. Its protein is CASSGGGDTQYF.

V gene TRBV12-2 combines with J gene TRBJ2-3; TRBD2 is taken as the D call from the table, unchecked against the DNA. TRBV12-2 is described as a pseudogene. The CDR3 contains 18 residues. CDR3 sequence reads: CASRLAWLSSASTDTQYF. For the CDR3, the DNA is TGTGCAAGTCGCTTAGCCTGGTTAAGTAGCGCTAGCACAGATACGCAGTATTTT.

The rearrangement joins TRBV6-1 to TRBJ2-2; no definite D call. Trimming left V 5 bases short and J 4 bases short, with 11 bases between. This CDR3 spans 14 amino acids. Per germline, CDR1 MNHNS and CDR2 SASEGT. This chain's CDR3 is CASSSFTVTGELFF. The CDR3 coding sequence is TGTGCCAGCAGTTCCTTTACAGTCACCGGGGAGCTGTTTTTT.

V gene TRBV5-6 combines with J gene TRBJ2-1, with 7 positions matching TRBD2. Germline V gene lookup returns CDR1 SGHDT and CDR2 YYEEEE. V shed 5 bases and J 0 bases; nucleotides not matched to a gene: 8. CDR3 size: 16 residues. The CDR3 nucleotides are TGTGCCAGCAGAACTAGCGCCCAGAACTCCTACAATGAGCAGTTCTTC. Residues: CASRTSAQNSYNEQFF.

The V gene is TRBV10-3, the J gene TRBJ2-1, with D uncertain. The CDR3 is 14 residues long. Germline lookup yields CDR1 ENHRY and CDR2 SYGVKD. The V end was cut by 2 bases, the J end by 1 base, with 6 bases between. The CDR3 here is CAISEVLSYNEQFF. In DNA form, the CDR3 reads TGTGCCATCAGTGAGGTACTTTCCTACAATGAGCAGTTCTTC.

The rearrangement links TRBV7-2 to TRBJ2-7, with TRBD2 as a possible D gene (6 bases). Germline V gene data show CDR1 as SGHTA and CDR2 as FQGNSA. V lost 3 bases and J 2 bases, leaving 11 bases between the germline ends. The CDR3 runs 14 residues. CDR3 DNA sequence: TGTGCCAGCAGCTTCACTAGCAGGGCCTACGAGCAGTACTTC. Translating it yields CASSFTSRAYEQYF.

V is TRBV28 and J is TRBJ2-7; 12 nucleotides align to TRBD2. CDR3 length: 14 residues. The germline CDR1 and CDR2 sequences are MDHEN and SYDVKM. V lost 8 bases, J lost 2 bases, and 4 bases stayed unmatched. The CDR3 sequence is CASQLAGGPYEQYF. The CDR3 coding sequence is TGTGCCAGCCAACTAGCGGGAGGACCCTACGAGCAGTACTTC.

This chain joins TRBV28 and TRBJ2-7; TRBD2 aligns across 8 bases. Unmatched junction bases numbered 12, after V lost 4 bases and J lost 4 bases. CDR3 length: 16 amino acids. Germline V gene lookup returns CDR1 MDHEN and CDR2 SYDVKM. CDR3 nucleotide sequence: TGTGCCAGCAGTTATGGGCCTCCCCGGGGGGGGTACGAGCAGTACTTC. Its translation is CASSYGPPRGGYEQYF.

This chain uses TRBV7-8 with TRBJ2-7; D is undetermined. V gave up 2 bases and J gave up 2 bases, with 4 bases separating them. CDR1 is SGHVS and CDR2 is FQNEAQ in the germline V gene. This CDR3 contains 12 residues. In nucleotides, the CDR3 is TGTGCCAGCAGCTTATGGGCCTACGAGCAGTACTTC. Its protein product is CASSLWAYEQYF.

The chain uses TRBV7-2 and TRBJ2-3, with D tentatively TRBD1 or TRBD2 (5 bases each). The CDR3 runs to 16 residues. V lost 0 bases, J lost 0 bases, and 10 bases lay in between. Germline CDR1 reads SGHTA; CDR2 reads FQGNSA. CDR3 in DNA: TGTGCCAGCAGCTTAGCTTCAGGGAGCAGCACAGATACGCAGTATTTT. This codes for CASSLASGSSTDTQYF.

The rearrangement uses TRBV11-3 and TRBJ2-7; D is uncertain. The CDR3 is 14 residues long. Germline V lookup: CDR1 SGHNT, CDR2 YENEEA. V gave up 1 base and J gave up 0 bases, with 7 bases separating them. The CDR3 coding sequence is TGTGCCAGCAGCTTAGGTGGCACCTCCTACGAGCAGTACTTC. As protein: CASSLGGTSYEQYF.

The CDR3 is CASSSFPRIGTSDSYEQYF. The DNA of the CDR3 is TGTGCCAGCAGCTCCTTCCCACGAATCGGGACTAGCGACTCCTACGAGCAGTACTTC. The V gene is TRBV7-6, the J gene TRBJ2-7; 10 nucleotides line up with TRBD2. Germline trimming cut 4 bases from V and 0 bases from J; bases unmatched to any gene: 15. This CDR3 has 19 amino acids. The V gene's germline CDR1 is SGHVS and CDR2 FNYEAQ.

The chain uses TRBV30 and TRBJ2-5; no clear D. Germline V gene lookup returns CDR1 GTSNPN and CDR2 SVGIG (reference sequence). The CDR3 extends over 12 amino acids. V lost 2 bases, J lost 5 bases, and 9 bases lay in between. CDR3 sequence reads: CAWSLSRETQYF. CDR3 coding DNA: TGTGCCTGGAGTCTTTCCAGGGAGACCCAGTACTTC.

The chain couples TRBV5-4 to TRBJ2-6; D call uncertain. The length of the CDR3 is 16 residues. Per the germline V gene, CDR1 is SGHNT and CDR2 is YYREEE (reference sequence). Trimming removed 0 bases from V and 1 base from J, with 8 bases in between. CDR3 in DNA: TGTGCCAGCAGCTTGGTAACGGAATCTGGGGCCAACGTCCTGACTTTC. Translation gives CASSLVTESGANVLTF.

Here the CDR3 reads CASSLEGVAGEYF. The DNA of the CDR3 is TGTGCCAGCAGCTTAGAAGGGGTAGCGGGAGAGTACTTC. This chain connects TRBV11-2 to TRBJ2-7, with TRBD2 identical over 9 bases. The CDR3 totals 13 residues. Per germline, CDR1 SGHAT and CDR2 FQNNGV. The V and J ends lost 0 bases and 11 bases, in that order; junction bases with no gene match: 5.

V usage is TRBV10-3 and J usage is TRBJ2-2, with 9 positions matching TRBD2. The CDR3 has 14 residues. Germline CDR1 is ENHRY and CDR2 is SYGVKD. V was clipped by 10 bases and J by 1 base; unmatched bases: 4. In DNA form, the CDR3 reads TGTGCCACCACGCGGGGGGGGAACACCGGGGAGCTGTTTTTT. Translating it yields CATTRGGNTGELFF.

The rearrangement joins TRBV2 to TRBJ2-7, with D possibly TRBD2 on 5 matching bases. V was cut by 5 bases and J by 3 bases, with 20 bases left in between. Per the germline V gene, CDR1 is SNHLY and CDR2 is FYNNEI. This CDR3 spans 16 amino acids. The CDR3 sequence: CASSSRAGGRGYEQYF. Here the CDR3 DNA reads TGTGCCAGCAGTTCACGGGCGGGCGGCCGAGGCTACGAGCAGTACTTC.

This rearrangement joins TRBV5-4 to TRBJ2-3; no firm D call. Germline V CDR1 and CDR2: SGHNT, YYREEE (reference sequence). There are 13 residues in the CDR3. Trimming removed 4 bases at V and 4 bases at J, with 10 bases between. As DNA, the CDR3 is TGTGCCAGCAGCACGGAAGTCCCAGATACGCAGTATTTT. Translation gives CASSTEVPDTQYF.

The chain uses TRBV18 and TRBJ2-1; 9 positions agree with TRBD2. Germline trimming cut 2 bases from V and 0 bases from J; bases unmatched to any gene: 11. Germline V lookup: CDR1 KGHSH, CDR2 LQKENI. The CDR3 loop spans 19 amino acids. CDR3 loop: CASSPNSSSGTISYNEQFF. CDR3 in DNA: TGTGCCAGCTCACCAAATTCGTCTAGCGGGACTATCTCCTACAATGAGCAGTTCTTC.

The chain combines TRBV20-1 with TRBJ1-2; no firm D call. The CDR3 has 10 amino acids. Germline CDR1 reads DFQATT; CDR2 reads SNEGSKA (reference sequence). V lost 6 bases to trimming and J lost 6 bases, with 8 bases between them. This CDR3 is CSAQTNGYTF. In DNA form, the CDR3 reads TGCAGTGCCCAGACTAATGGCTACACCTTC.

This clone was detected only once. The genes are TRBV6-1 and TRBJ1-5, with 7 bases fitting TRBD1. The CDR3 spans 15 residues. The V gene end was trimmed by 4 bases and the J gene end by 4 bases; junction bases not matched to a gene: 7. Germline V lookup: CDR1 MNHNS, CDR2 SASEGT. The CDR3 DNA is TGTGCCAGCAGTGGGGACAGAATCCGAAATCAGCCCCAGCATTTT. Its translation is CASSGDRIRNQPQHF.

The chain uses TRBV5-1 and TRBJ2-2, with D possibly matching TRBD1 (6 bases). CDR1 SGHRS and CDR2 YFSETQ come from the germline V gene. CDR3 length: 15 residues. Trimming took off 0 bases at V and 3 bases at J, with 9 bases between the two ends. The chain's CDR3 is CASSLAGADTGELFF. Here the CDR3 DNA reads TGCGCCAGCAGCTTGGCAGGGGCGGACACCGGGGAGCTGTTTTTT.

The rearrangement links TRBV14 to TRBJ1-1; D is ambiguous. This CDR3 comprises 16 residues. In germline, CDR1 is SGHDN, CDR2 FVKESK. Trimming took 0 bases from V and 1 from J, leaving 12 bases between them. CDR3 sequence: CASSQDRGRRNTEAFF. As DNA, the CDR3 is TGTGCCAGCAGCCAAGATCGAGGCAGAAGGAACACTGAAGCTTTCTTT.

The CDR3 loop is CASSLAVTASKETQYF. The CDR3 DNA follows: TGCGCCAGCAGCTTGGCCGTGACAGCGAGCAAAGAGACCCAGTACTTC. The chain recombines TRBV5-1 with TRBJ2-5, with a weak D call TRBD1 (5 bases). The V gene's germline CDR1 is SGHRS and CDR2 YFSETQ. V gave up 0 bases and J gave up 3 bases, with 15 bases separating them. There are 16 residues in the CDR3.